The clone carrying this T cell receptor beta chain was detected many times. Its antigen remains unidentified. Unique molecular identifiers (one per individual cDNA molecule) were attached. From the 5' RACE reads, TCRdb called clonotypes with MiXCR, one entry per CDR3 protein. The sample gives around 26,000 distinct CDR3 sequences, 4% to 4.5% of which show up once; about 6.3% is in the top ten. The sample comes from a study of early T cells in non-severe SARS-CoV-2 infection. Turning to the study itself: Bulk RNA from unsorted whole blood was sequenced; chains were unpaired.

Germline V gene lookup returns CDR1 SGHVS and CDR2 FNYEAQ. J gave up 6 bases and V 4 bases, and 2 bases lay outside the gene matches. CDR3 length: 13 amino acids. Study outcomes and limitations: There was a bias toward anti-spike CD8 responses in VDJdb matching, which missed private and CD4 specificities.

The sequence came from an adult who was a healthcare worker with PCR-confirmed SARS-CoV-2 infection or an uninfected control (not recorded which). The V call is TRBV7-6, the J call TRBJ2-7, with 11 bases identical to TRBD1. Material: whole blood. In DNA form, the CDR3 reads TGTGCCAGCAGCTCGGGACAGGGGGGCGAGCAGTACTTC. Residues: CASSSGQGGEQYF.